This passage covers 4 T cell receptor beta chains from one sample sequenced in a study of CD8+ T cells in alopecia areata. Regarding treatment: oral pan-JAK inhibitor, 5-10 mg twice daily. RNA was isolated and reverse transcribed to cDNA, the sequencing template. Using immunoSEQ multiplex PCR, the repertoire was profiled, and TCRdb retains in-frame clones only, with some absent. Among 200,000 or so clones listed, roughly 60% were seen once. The specimen comprised CD4+ T cells sorted from blood, sampled at week 24, from a patient treated with tofacitinib. These receptors were taken from a human donor with alopecia areata.

The genes are TRBV9 and TRBJ1-5; TRBD1 matches at 8 bases. CDR1 and CDR2 from the germline V gene are SGDLS and YYNGEE. Unmatched junction bases numbered 6, after V lost 3 bases and J lost 7 bases. This CDR3 region has 14 residues. CDR3 in amino acids: CASSASQGGQPQHF. Here the CDR3 DNA reads TGTGCCAGCAGCGCGTCACAGGGGGGACAGCCCCAGCATTTT.

The chain employs TRBV5-1 and TRBJ1-2; 8 nucleotides agree with TRBD1. The ends lost 1 base at V and 4 bases at J; junction bases unmatched: 9. Germline CDR1 SGHRS, CDR2 YFSETQ. The CDR3 extends over 16 amino acids. The CDR3 here is CASSLNAGGVGYGYTF. CDR3 DNA: TGCGCCAGCAGCTTGAACGCAGGGGGCGTAGGCTATGGCTACACCTTC.

The CDR3 spells CATQRDGSVNQPQHF. The CDR3 DNA follows: TGTGCCACCCAAAGAGATGGGTCAGTAAATCAGCCCCAGCATTTT. The rearrangement uses TRBV2 and TRBJ1-5; D is ambiguous. V lost 10 bases and J 4 bases, leaving 20 bases between the germline ends. Germline CDR1 reads SNHLY; CDR2 reads FYNNEI. The length of the CDR3 is 15 residues.

The genes are TRBV6-6 and TRBJ2-3; 13 bases align to TRBD2. Germline V gene lookup returns CDR1 MNHNY and CDR2 SVGAGI (reference sequence). The CDR3 is made up of 16 amino acids. Germline trimming cut 7 bases from V and 2 bases from J; bases unmatched to any gene: 6. CDR3 in DNA: TGTGCCAGCACTCGACTAGCGGGGGGCACCACAGATACGCAGTATTTT. Translated, it gives CASTRLAGGTTDTQYF.